This T cell receptor (beta chain) emerged from a study of shared clonotypes between healthy human individuals. Study results and limitations: The naive CD4 repertoires of a handful of donors were compared, and approximately 4.7% of clonotypes were shared. Measured sharing among donors was expected to vary with sequencing depth.

Trimming shortened V by 2 bases and J by 2 bases, and 10 bases separated the two germline ends. Germline V gene sequence: CDR1 SGHRS, CDR2 YFSETQ. The CDR3 has 14 residues. Assay: immunoSEQ multiplex PCR; the TCRdb copy retains only in-frame clones and omits some. The table includes a few million clones, 85% to 95% detected once. Points on this clone: Its specificity is unknown.

The clonotype originates from a man aged 18 to 30 in good health. Some clones in this sample may be carry-over from other donors' samples. Sequencing was done on a sample of naive CD4+ T cells from PBMCs. Subset of the sample: CD45RA+ positively selected. The chain employs TRBV5-1 and TRBJ2-5; TRBD2 is a possible D gene (5 bases). In DNA form, the CDR3 reads TGCGCCAGCAGCTTAGGACTGATGCAAGAGACCCAGTACTTC. Translation gives CASSLGLMQETQYF.